One sample yielded the 20 T cell receptor beta chains listed below, sequenced in a study of OX40 agonist ivuxolimab in advanced cancers. The protocol was immunoSEQ multiplex PCR, while the TCRdb copy is restricted to in-frame clones and leaves out a portion. The data show around 80,000 clones, around 87% seen once. Sequences were derived from CD4+ or CD8+ T cells sorted from blood, sampled in a trial of the OX40 agonist ivuxolimab. The receptors here all came from an adult with an advanced solid tumor such as melanoma, head and neck, liver or kidney cancer.

V usage is TRBV15 and J usage is TRBJ2-5, with D maybe TRBD2 (5 bases). This CDR3 comprises 14 residues. Germline CDR1 and CDR2: LNHNV and YYDKDF (reference sequence). The V end lost 0 bases, the J end lost 5 bases, and 10 bases lay between the germline ends. The CDR3 region has the DNA TGTGCCACCAGCAGAGATCGGGAAGCGGAGACCCAGTACTTC. This codes for CATSRDREAETQYF. The variable domain in full, completed from reference TRBV15 and TRBJ2-5, reads DAMVIQNPRYQVTQFGKPVTLSCSQTLNHNVMYWYQQKSSQAPKLLFHYYDKDFNNEADTPDNFQSRRPNTSFCFLDIRSPGLGDTAMYLCATSRDREAETQYFGPGTRLLVL.

The table lists this clone with a count of one. V is TRBV5-1 and J is TRBJ2-5; maybe TRBD2 (5 bases). This CDR3 has 11 amino acids. From germline, CDR1 is SGHRS and CDR2 YFSETQ. The V gene lost 7 bases and the J gene lost 5 bases, with 9 bases spanning the gap. CDR3 bases: TGCGCCAGCGGGTCGGGGGAGACCCAGTACTTC. It is translated as CASGSGETQYF. Drawing the rest from reference TRBV5-1 and TRBJ2-5, the complete variable domain is KAGVTQTPRYLIKTRGQQVTLSCSPISGHRSVSWYQQTPGQGLQFLFEYFSETQRNKGNFPGRFSGRQFSNSRSEMNVSTLELGDSALYLCASGSGETQYFGPGTRLLVL.

The genes are TRBV18 and TRBJ1-1; 7 bases are a match to TRBD1. Germline V gives CDR1 KGHSH, CDR2 LQKENI. J lost 0 bases, V lost 3 bases, and 10 bases had no gene match. This CDR3 has 17 residues. The CDR3 bases are TGTGCCAGCTCACCGCGACAGGGCGGCTTTATGAACACTGAAGCTTTCTTT. Its translation: CASSPRQGGFMNTEAFF.

This rearrangement joins TRBV10-1 to TRBJ1-1; a weak D match, TRBD1 (6 bases). V was shortened by 3 bases and J by 2 bases, with 13 bases between the two germline ends. In germline, CDR1 is WNHNN, CDR2 SYGVQD (reference sequence). The CDR3 covers 15 residues. CDR3 nucleotide sequence: TGCGCCAGCAGTGATGCGACAGGCCCCAACACTGAAGCTTTCTTT. It specifies CASSDATGPNTEAFF.

This rearrangement joins TRBV4-2 to TRBJ2-5; no definite D call. The CDR3 runs 13 residues. Deletions cut 4 bases from V and 2 bases from J, with 8 bases between. The germline V gene has CDR1 LGHNA and CDR2 YNFKEQ. This chain's CDR3 is CASSPWRQETQYF. The CDR3 coding sequence is TGTGCCAGCAGCCCTTGGCGGCAAGAGACCCAGTACTTC.

V and J are TRBV6-4 and TRBJ2-2; D is uncertain. Germline CDR1 is MRHNA and CDR2 is SNTAGT. V was clipped by 2 bases and J by 4 bases, with 8 bases between them. This CDR3 has 14 residues. The CDR3 region is CASSDVFRTGELFF. CDR3 DNA: TGTGCCAGCAGTGACGTCTTTCGCACCGGGGAGCTGTTTTTT.

This clone has only a few counts. This chain links TRBV7-9 with TRBJ1-1; no clear D. This CDR3 has 17 residues. V lost 4 bases, J lost 1 base, and 19 bases lay in between. CDR1 is SEHNR, CDR2 FQNEAQ, per germline (reference sequence). The CDR3 spells CASSSLLNQQWNTEAFF. CDR3 sequence (DNA): TGTGCCAGCAGCTCCCTCCTCAATCAGCAGTGGAACACTGAAGCTTTCTTT.

CDR3 loop: CASSLDGYNQPQHF. The CDR3 nucleotides read TGTGCCAGCAGCTTAGACGGTTACAATCAGCCCCAGCATTTT. The V and J genes are TRBV5-6 and TRBJ1-5; no clear D gene. V was clipped by 2 bases and J by 3 bases, with 9 bases between them. CDR1 and CDR2 from the germline V gene are SGHDT and YYEEEE. This CDR3 spans 14 amino acids.

V is TRBV18 and J is TRBJ2-3, with 9 nucleotides matching TRBD2. V dropped 3 bases and J dropped 5; count of bases not matched to a gene: 9. The CDR3 contains 16 residues. The V gene's germline CDR1 is KGHSH and CDR2 LQKENI. The CDR3 coding sequence is TGTGCCAGCTCACCGGGACTAGCTGGGGGGAGAGATACGCAGTATTTT. The encoded protein is CASSPGLAGGRDTQYF.

The chain uses TRBV29-1 and TRBJ1-1; weak D call: TRBD1 (5 bases). Germline CDR1 and CDR2: SQVTM and ANQGSEA. Trimming removed 7 bases from V and 3 bases from J, with 12 bases in between. The CDR3 contains 12 residues. The CDR3 spells CSALRGDTEAFF. The DNA of the CDR3 is TGCAGCGCATTACGGGGGGACACTGAAGCTTTCTTT.

J is TRBJ1-5 and V is TRBV19; D is perhaps TRBD1 (5 bases). V was pared by 4 bases and J by 2 bases, with 15 bases between. The CDR3 consists of 16 residues. CDR1 LNHDA and CDR2 SQIVND come from the germline V gene (reference sequence). CDR3 residues: CASSTRELRGNQPQHF. In DNA, the CDR3 is TGTGCCAGTAGTACCAGGGAGTTACGAGGCAATCAGCCCCAGCATTTT.

The chain has TRBV28 and TRBJ1-5, with 8 bases matching TRBD1. This CDR3 has 16 residues. Trimming removed 6 bases from V and 3 bases from J; junction bases left unmatched: 10. CDR1 is MDHEN and CDR2 is SYDVKM in the germline V gene. The CDR3 here is CASRSSTGGTNQPQHF. DNA of the CDR3: TGTGCCAGCAGAAGTTCTACAGGGGGAACCAATCAGCCCCAGCATTTT.

The genes are TRBV5-4 and TRBJ1-2; D may be TRBD1 (6 bases). Germline assignment: CDR1 SGHNT and CDR2 YYREEE (reference sequence). V lost 0 bases, J lost 1 base, and 7 bases lay in between. The CDR3 extends over 14 amino acids. CDR3 in amino acids: CASSLAGVNYGYTF. CDR3 nucleotide sequence: TGTGCCAGCAGCTTGGCAGGGGTTAACTATGGCTACACCTTC. Supplemented by reference TRBV5-4 and TRBJ1-2, the full variable domain reads ETGVTQSPTHLIKTRGQQVTLRCSSQSGHNTVSWYQQALGQGPQFIFQYYREEENGRGNFPPRFSGLQFPNYSSELNVNALELDDSALYLCASSLAGVNYGYTFGSGTRLTVV.

This sequence joins TRBV5-6 and TRBJ2-7, with 9 bases lining up with TRBD2. CDR3 length equals 16 residues. Germline loops: CDR1 SGHDT, CDR2 YYEEEE. The J segment lost 7 bases and the V segment lost 1 base, leaving 12 bases of the junction unmatched. The CDR3 here is CASSLYGGRVQGEQYF. The DNA of the CDR3 is TGTGCCAGCAGCTTGTATGGCGGGAGGGTACAGGGGGAGCAGTACTTC.

CDR3 region: CAWSVGQGAKNIQYF. CDR3 coding DNA: TGTGCCTGGAGTGTTGGACAGGGAGCCAAAAACATTCAGTACTTC. The V gene is TRBV30, the J gene TRBJ2-4; 8 bases match TRBD1. J gave up 0 bases and V 0 bases, and 1 base lay outside the gene matches. This CDR3 region has 15 residues. From germline, CDR1 is GTSNPN and CDR2 SVGIG (reference sequence).

This clone has just one count. This chain joins TRBV5-1 and TRBJ2-2; TRBD1 aligns across 9 bases. Germline values: CDR1 SGHRS, CDR2 YFSETQ. J lost 6 bases, V lost 1 base, and 7 bases had no gene match. CDR3 length: 16 residues. For the CDR3, the DNA is TGCGCCAGCAGCTTGCTGGGACAGGGCAGTCCCGGGGAGCTGTTTTTT. Translating gives CASSLLGQGSPGELFF.

The CDR3 sequence is CASSSSTGGRETQYF. Here the CDR3 DNA reads TGTGCCAGCAGCTCCTCTACCGGGGGCCGAGAGACCCAGTACTTC. V and J are TRBV7-2 and TRBJ2-5; D is tentatively TRBD1 or TRBD2 (6 bases each). Germline V CDR1 and CDR2: SGHTA, FQGNSA. V lost 4 bases to trimming and J lost 4 bases, with 16 bases between them. The CDR3 runs to 15 residues.

The rearrangement links TRBV21-1 to TRBJ2-7; the table's TRBD1 call for D was not verified on the DNA. TRBV21-1 is deemed a pseudogene. The CDR3 runs 15 residues. The CDR3 coding sequence is TGTGCCAGCAGTAGGGACAGGGCCACCTCCTACGAGCAGTACTTC. Its protein is CASSRDRATSYEQYF.

The chain carries TRBV9 and TRBJ1-3, with D hard to call. Trimming removed 3 bases at V and 7 bases at J, with 17 bases between. Per the germline V gene, CDR1 is SGDLS and CDR2 is YYNGEE. There are 15 residues in the CDR3. The CDR3 reads CASSASVSLGNTIYF. The DNA for the CDR3 is TGTGCCAGCAGCGCCAGTGTCAGCCTGGGGAACACCATATATTTT. Supplemented by reference TRBV9 and TRBJ1-3, the full variable domain reads DSGVTQTPKHLITATGQRVTLRCSPRSGDLSVYWYQQSLDQGLQFLIQYYNGEERAKGNILERFSAQQFPDLHSELNLSSLELGDSALYFCASSASVSLGNTIYFGEGSWLTVV.

This chain links TRBV7-2 with TRBJ2-3; 9 nucleotides line up with TRBD2. Germline-derived CDR1 and CDR2 are SGHTA and FQGNSA. The CDR3 spans 15 residues. The ends lost 6 bases at V and 5 bases at J; junction bases unmatched: 9. CDR3 nucleotide sequence: TGTGCCAGCAGGGGGGTAGCGGGGGCCATAGATACGCAGTATTTT. Translated, it gives CASRGVAGAIDTQYF.